The 24 T cell receptor beta chains reported below all come from one sample, sequenced in a study of control samples from healthy donors and cancer patients. Some clones are missing from TCRdb's copy, which holds only in-frame ones; the method was immunoSEQ multiplex PCR. This table holds under 200,000 clones. The material sequenced was blood. The receptors shown here come from a woman aged 25 to 45 in good health.

The chain uses TRBV27 and TRBJ2-5; TRBD1 agrees at 7 bases. The junction had 11 bases not matched to a gene; V was cut back by 2 bases and J by 5 bases. Germline lookup yields CDR1 MNHEY and CDR2 SMNVEV (reference sequence). This CDR3 is 16 amino acids long. CDR3 protein: CASSLRWIQGSETQYF. The DNA for the CDR3 is TGTGCCAGCAGTTTAAGATGGATACAGGGGAGTGAGACCCAGTACTTC.

This chain links TRBV4-2 with TRBJ1-1; weak D call: TRBD1 (5 bases). Germline CDR1 reads LGHNA; CDR2 reads YNFKEQ. There are 16 residues in the CDR3. Trimming removed 5 bases at V and 1 base at J, with 17 bases between. CDR3 in DNA: TGTGCCAGCAGCTTGAACTCAGGGCGTCGGAACACTGAAGCTTTCTTT. Translated: CASSLNSGRRNTEAFF.

The chain carries TRBV7-9 and TRBJ1-4, with D maybe TRBD1 (5 bases). CDR1 is SEHNR, CDR2 FQNEAQ, per germline (reference sequence). CDR3 length equals 15 residues. Trimming pared 1 base from V and 6 bases from J, leaving 12 bases between. The CDR3 here is CASSLGTGNYEKLFF. CDR3 DNA sequence: TGTGCCAGCAGCTTAGGAACAGGCAATTATGAAAAACTGTTTTTT.

The chain joins TRBV15 to TRBJ2-5; D perhaps matches TRBD1 (5 bases). With 0 bases removed from V and 3 bases from J, the gap between germline ends came to 11 bases. Per germline, CDR1 LNHNV and CDR2 YYDKDF (reference sequence). The CDR3 is 15 residues long. The CDR3 DNA sequence: TGTGCCACCAGCAGAGATCCCAGGGCAAAAGAGACCCAGTACTTC. Its translation is CATSRDPRAKETQYF.

V is TRBV28 and J is TRBJ1-2, with D hard to call. V dropped 4 bases and J dropped 4 bases, with 16 bases sitting between them. CDR1 MDHEN and CDR2 SYDVKM come from the germline V gene. The CDR3 is 15 amino acids. The CDR3 nucleotides are TGTGCCAGCAGTTCCCCGGCAGGAGATAGCTATGGCTACACCTTC. It translates to CASSSPAGDSYGYTF.

The chain couples TRBV5-1 to TRBJ2-3; D may correspond to TRBD1 or TRBD2 (6 bases each). Looked up from germline, CDR1 is SGHRS and CDR2 is YFSETQ. V was trimmed by 4 bases and J by 0 bases, leaving 15 bases between them. The CDR3 extends over 16 amino acids. The CDR3 is CASSAGHQSSTDTQYF. CDR3 coding DNA: TGCGCCAGCAGCGCGGGACACCAAAGTAGCACAGATACGCAGTATTTT.

The chain employs TRBV5-1 and TRBJ1-4; unclear D gene. CDR1 is SGHRS, CDR2 YFSETQ, per germline. This CDR3 has 14 amino acids. V lost 5 bases and J lost 5, with 13 bases in between. The CDR3 coding sequence is TGCGCCAGCAGTCCCGACGGTCGGAATGAAAAACTGTTTTTT. It translates to CASSPDGRNEKLFF.

This sequence joins TRBV5-6 and TRBJ2-4; no clear D gene. Germline assignment: CDR1 SGHDT and CDR2 YYEEEE. The CDR3 is 14 amino acids. V was shortened by 2 bases and J by 1 base, with 7 bases between the two germline ends. CDR3 sequence: CASSFPWAKNIQYF. The DNA of the CDR3 is TGTGCCAGCAGCTTTCCTTGGGCCAAAAACATTCAGTACTTC.

This chain uses TRBV7-9 with TRBJ2-1; D is tentatively TRBD1 or TRBD2 (5 bases each). CDR3 length: 15 residues. Germline CDR1 reads SEHNR; CDR2 reads FQNEAQ (reference sequence). V lost 2 bases and J lost 6, with 14 bases in between. The CDR3 loop is CASSLFERDRNEQFF. The CDR3 coding sequence is TGTGCCAGCAGCTTATTTGAACGGGACCGCAATGAGCAGTTCTTC.

V and J are TRBV10-3 and TRBJ2-7, with D unresolved. This CDR3 comprises 12 residues. Trimming cost V 2 bases and J 2 bases, with 4 bases left between them. The germline CDR1 and CDR2 sequences are ENHRY and SYGVKD. The CDR3 nucleotides are TGTGCCATCAGTGAGGGGGCCTACGAGCAGTACTTC. The encoded protein is CAISEGAYEQYF.

The rearrangement links TRBV6-2 or TRBV6-3 to TRBJ2-2; D unclear. Per germline, CDR1 MNHEY and CDR2 SVGEGT. This CDR3 has 14 residues. The germline V and J ends were trimmed by 0 bases and 0 bases, with 2 bases remaining between them. The CDR3 coding sequence is TGTGCCAGCAGTTACTCCTCGAACACCGGGGAGCTGTTTTTT. This sequence encodes CASSYSSNTGELFF.

The chain has TRBV30 and TRBJ1-1; 7 bases align to TRBD1. The CDR3 contains 12 residues. Germline CDR1 reads GTSNPN; CDR2 reads SVGIG (reference sequence). Trimming cost V 6 bases and J 10 bases; bases outside gene matches: 11. Written as DNA, the CDR3 is TGTGCCTGCCTCGGACAGGCAGGTTTAGCTTTCTTT. Amino acid sequence: CACLGQAGLAFF.

The chain employs TRBV28 and TRBJ2-7; unclear D gene. V lost 1 base, J lost 4 bases, and 8 bases lay in between. There are 13 residues in the CDR3. Germline V gene sequence: CDR1 MDHEN, CDR2 SYDVKM. The CDR3 spells CASSLFGRYEQYF. The CDR3 nucleotides read TGTGCCAGCAGTTTATTTGGACGGTACGAGCAGTACTTC.

This CDR3 reads CASSYSDSQTQYF. The DNA of the CDR3 is TGTGCCAGCAGTTATTCAGACTCCCAGACCCAGTACTTC. This chain uses TRBV6-2 or TRBV6-3 with TRBJ2-5; no clear D gene. Germline V CDR1 and CDR2: MNHEY, SVGEGT. With 3 bases removed from V and 6 bases from J, the gap between germline ends came to 11 bases. This CDR3 is 13 amino acids long.

The chain has TRBV5-1 and TRBJ2-1, with 11 bases fitting TRBD2. Trimming removed 4 bases from V and 6 bases from J; junction bases left unmatched: 6. The germline CDR1 and CDR2 sequences are SGHRS and YFSETQ. This CDR3 has 15 amino acids. The CDR3 region is CASSVTSGALNEQFF. The DNA of the CDR3 is TGCGCCAGCAGCGTGACTAGCGGGGCTCTCAATGAGCAGTTCTTC.

The genes are TRBV3-1 (or the pseudogene TRBV3-2) and TRBJ1-4; weak D call: TRBD1 (6 bases). From germline, CDR1 is LGHDT and CDR2 YNNKEL (reference sequence). This CDR3 contains 16 residues. Trimming removed 1 base from V and 8 bases from J, with 17 bases in between. CDR3 residues: CASSQGSGQGREKLFF. The CDR3 region has the DNA TGTGCCAGCAGCCAAGGATCGGGTCAGGGGAGAGAAAAACTGTTTTTT.

The V gene is TRBV7-2, the J gene TRBJ2-5; the D is unclear. The germline CDR1 and CDR2 sequences are SGHTA and FQGNSA. The V end lost 5 bases, the J end lost 5 bases, and 12 bases lay between the germline ends. The CDR3 has 13 residues. The CDR3 reads CASSPLSGETQYF. CDR3 sequence (DNA): TGTGCCAGCAGCCCCCTCAGTGGGGAGACCCAGTACTTC.

The gene calls are TRBV6-6 and TRBJ2-7; D not certain. The V end lost 6 bases, the J end lost 6 bases, and 12 bases lay between the germline ends. This CDR3 spans 12 amino acids. Germline CDR1 is MNHNY and CDR2 is SVGAGI (reference sequence). The CDR3 DNA reads as TGTGCCAGCAGCGCTTCCCGTACCGAGCAGTACTTC. It is translated as CASSASRTEQYF.

The CDR3: CASTSTFSGNTIYF. The CDR3 DNA is TGTGCCAGCACCTCGACTTTCTCTGGAAACACCATATATTTT. The chain carries TRBV11-2 and TRBJ1-3, with D unclear. The CDR3 sequence is 14 residues long. Germline CDR1 and CDR2: SGHAT and FQNNGV. Trimming pared 7 bases from V and 0 bases from J, leaving 10 bases between.

The rearrangement uses TRBV5-8 and TRBJ1-4, with a weak D call TRBD1 (5 bases). The CDR3 has 13 residues. CDR1 is SGHTS and CDR2 is YDEGEE in the germline V gene. V was cut by 1 base and J by 7 bases, with 8 bases left in between. The CDR3 DNA follows: TGTGCCAGCAGCTTGTTCGGGGGTGAAAAACTGTTTTTT. It codes for CASSLFGGEKLFF.

V is TRBV2 and J is TRBJ2-7; possible D gene TRBD2, 5 bases. Germline values: CDR1 SNHLY, CDR2 FYNNEI. This CDR3 has 13 amino acids. V was pared by 8 bases and J by 3 bases, with 14 bases between. The CDR3 nucleotides read TGTGCCAGCCACTCTTTAACTAGCTACGAGCAGTACTTC. Amino acid sequence: CASHSLTSYEQYF.

This chain uses TRBV4-3 with TRBJ2-7; D is unresolved. V was clipped by 0 bases and J by 1 base, with 7 bases between them. The CDR3 spans 14 residues. CDR1 and CDR2 from the germline V gene are LGHNA and YSLEER. The CDR3 reads CASSQEYQSYEQYF. The DNA of the CDR3 is TGCGCCAGCAGCCAAGAATACCAGTCCTACGAGCAGTACTTC.

V usage is TRBV3-1 (or the pseudogene TRBV3-2) and J usage is TRBJ2-1, with 7 bases fitting TRBD2. V lost 1 base, J lost 6 bases, and 0 bases stayed unmatched. Looked up from germline, CDR1 is LGHDT and CDR2 is YNNKEL (reference sequence). This CDR3 spans 13 amino acids. The CDR3 sequence is CASSQGTSNEQFF. For the CDR3, the DNA is TGTGCCAGCAGCCAAGGGACTAGCAATGAGCAGTTCTTC.

The chain couples TRBV13 to TRBJ1-1; D is ambiguous. The CDR3 runs to 15 residues. V lost 5 bases to trimming and J lost 2 bases, with 15 bases between them. CDR1 is PRHDT, CDR2 FYEKMQ, per germline (reference sequence). The CDR3 reads CASSPRTRSNTEAFF. DNA of the CDR3: TGTGCCAGCAGCCCCAGGACGAGGTCTAACACTGAAGCTTTCTTT.